This TCR beta chain comes out of a study of blood T cell repertoires in COVID-19. The CDR3 totals 16 residues. The V and J ends lost 5 bases and 5 bases, in that order; junction bases with no gene match: 8. Germline assignment: CDR1 ENHRY and CDR2 SYGVKD. Original data processing: Reference gene primer amplification in the assay estimated nucleated cell counts. TCRdb's table, derived via immunoSEQ multiplex PCR, lists solely in-frame clones and lacks some. V and J calls and clone size come straight from that table; D and trimming were deduced from the DNA. The table shows about 98,000 clones, with 70% to 85% occurring only once.

Sequenced: peripheral blood. The chain carries TRBV10-3 and TRBJ2-2; 10 nucleotides align to TRBD2. The receptor was isolated from a man aged 70-80 years with active or convalescent COVID-19. The DNA for the CDR3 is TGTGCCATCAGTTCGCCTAGCGGGGGCTCGACCGGGGAGCTGTTTTTT. Its protein is CAISSPSGGSTGELFF.